The TCR beta chain under discussion was sequenced for a study of blood T cell repertoires in COVID-19. Germline V lookup: CDR1 LNHDA, CDR2 SQIVND (reference sequence). Trimming stripped 10 bases from V and 8 bases from J, with 14 bases between. The CDR3 length is 11 residues. This clone has only a few counts. The method was immunoSEQ multiplex PCR; TCRdb's version includes in-frame clones alone and lacks a portion of them. The sample shows a few hundred thousand clones, 89% of them seen only once. Sequences were obtained from PBMCs or T cells enriched from blood (not recorded which). V gene TRBV19 combines with J gene TRBJ1-2; no reliable D call. The clonotype was recovered from a woman between 25 and 40 years old who had recovered from COVID-19. The CDR3 spells CATAEGWGYTF. The CDR3 bases are TGTGCCACCGCGGAGGGTTGGGGCTACACCTTC.